What follows are 21 T cell receptor beta chains derived from one specimen sequenced in a study of shared clonotypes between healthy human individuals. TCRdb's copy holds only in-frame clones and misses some; the assay was immunoSEQ multiplex PCR. The profile shows approximately 2,000,000 clones, 85% to 95% of them singletons. The material sequenced was naive CD4+ T cells from PBMCs. Subset described: CD45RA+ positively selected. The receptors shown here come from a man aged 18 to 35 in good health. Some clones in this sample may be carry-over from other donors' samples.

The chain links TRBV5-8 to TRBJ1-2, with TRBD1 matching 9 bases. The V segment lost 2 bases and the J segment 2 bases; nucleotides outside the gene matches: 7. The germline V gene encodes CDR1 SGHTS and CDR2 YDEGEE. The CDR3 covers 16 residues. Here the CDR3 reads CASSFTAGQGNYGYTF. CDR3 in DNA: TGTGCCAGCAGCTTCACTGCCGGACAGGGGAACTATGGCTACACCTTC.

This chain connects TRBV4-1 to TRBJ2-4, with D unclear. The CDR3 runs 16 residues. V shed 0 bases and J shed 15 bases, with 24 bases lying between them. CDR1 is MGHRA, CDR2 YSYEKL, per germline. This CDR3 reads CASSQDAFTLTSSPYF. The CDR3 nucleotides read TGCGCCAGCAGCCAAGATGCATTCACGCTAACCTCCTCTCCGTACTTC.

The genes are TRBV6-4 and TRBJ1-2; 9 bases line up with TRBD1. Losses at the gene ends were 5 bases for V and 4 bases for J; bases not matched to a gene: 8. CDR1 is MRHNA and CDR2 is SNTAGT in the germline V gene. This CDR3 spans 15 amino acids. CDR3 bases: TGTGCCAGCAGTCTCACAGGGGGCGCCGGCTATGGCTACACCTTC. It is translated as CASSLTGGAGYGYTF.

The CDR3 DNA reads as TGTGCCACCAGCCCCCGGCAGGGGTTTAGAAAGCAGTACTTC. It yields the protein CATSPRQGFRKQYF. The chain joins TRBV6-5 to TRBJ2-7; maybe TRBD1 (6 bases). The CDR3 has 14 residues. Germline-derived CDR1 and CDR2 are MNHEY and SVGAGI. V lost 10 bases to trimming and J lost 8 bases, with 24 bases between them.

The rearrangement links TRBV7-8 to TRBJ2-7; unclear D gene. Trimming removed 3 bases at V and 0 bases at J, with 12 bases between. The germline gives CDR1 SGHVS, CDR2 FQNEAQ. CDR3 length: 15 amino acids. As DNA, the CDR3 is TGTGCCAGCAGCTTGAGACGGGCAAGCTCCTACGAGCAGTACTTC. Protein product: CASSLRRASSYEQYF.

The rearrangement joins TRBV28 to TRBJ1-1; D gene ambiguous. The germline V and J ends were trimmed by 3 bases and 8 bases, with 13 bases remaining between them. CDR1 and CDR2 from the germline V gene are MDHEN and SYDVKM. The CDR3 contains 13 residues. CDR3 region: CASSFYPRAEAFF. The CDR3 DNA sequence: TGTGCCAGCAGTTTTTACCCCAGAGCCGAAGCTTTCTTT.

This chain connects TRBV28 to TRBJ1-4; D call uncertain. This CDR3 contains 13 residues. Germline CDR1 and CDR2: MDHEN and SYDVKM. V lost 3 bases and J 3 bases, leaving 5 bases between the germline ends. In nucleotides, the CDR3 is TGTGCCAGCAGTTTTTGGTCTAATGAAAAACTGTTTTTT. Translation gives CASSFWSNEKLFF. The variable domain in full, completed from reference TRBV28 and TRBJ1-4, reads DVKVTQSSRYLVKRTGEKVFLECVQDMDHENMFWYRQDPGLGLRLIYFSYDVKMKEKGDIPEGYSVSREKKERFSLILESASTNQTSMYLCASSFWSNEKLFFGSGTQLSVL.

The rearrangement links TRBV5-4 to TRBJ2-3, with D unclear. CDR3 length: 15 amino acids. V was shortened by 0 bases and J by 6 bases, with 14 bases between the two germline ends. CDR1 SGHNT and CDR2 YYREEE come from the germline V gene (reference sequence). The CDR3 DNA reads as TGTGCCAGCAGCTTGGCCCTCAGTTCCTCGGATACGCAGTATTTT. Protein product: CASSLALSSSDTQYF.

The chain carries TRBV18 and TRBJ1-1; D not certain. Germline V lookup: CDR1 KGHSH, CDR2 LQKENI. Trimming cost V 6 bases and J 10 bases, with 15 bases left between them. This CDR3 region has 12 residues. The CDR3 loop reads CASSPFDAGAFF. The CDR3 nucleotides are TGTGCCAGCTCCCCATTTGATGCTGGAGCTTTCTTT.

This clone came up once. The gene calls are TRBV5-4 and TRBJ2-5, with a possible D match to TRBD2 (6 bases). The CDR3 sequence is 14 residues long. V dropped 0 bases and J dropped 5 bases, with 11 bases sitting between them. Germline CDR1 is SGHNT and CDR2 is YYREEE (reference sequence). CDR3 protein: CASSLGGEFETQYF. In nucleotides, the CDR3 is TGTGCCAGCAGCTTGGGGGGGGAATTCGAGACCCAGTACTTC.

This chain links TRBV11-2 with TRBJ2-2, with 7 bases that match TRBD2. Germline assignment: CDR1 SGHAT and CDR2 FQNNGV. V trimming: 8 bases; J trimming: 0 bases; junction bases outside the gene matches: 12. The CDR3 extends over 17 amino acids. In DNA form, the CDR3 reads TGTGCCAGCGGGAGGGTTTGGGAACAGCCGAACACCGGGGAGCTGTTTTTT. Protein: CASGRVWEQPNTGELFF.

The count of this clone is one. The gene calls are TRBV7-9 and TRBJ1-1, with a possible D match to TRBD1 (6 bases). Trimming stripped 5 bases from V and 1 base from J, with 14 bases between. Looked up from germline, CDR1 is SEHNR and CDR2 is FQNEAQ (reference sequence). The CDR3 sequence is 15 residues long. This chain's CDR3 is CASSELAGANTEAFF. The CDR3 DNA reads TGTGCCAGCAGCGAACTTGCAGGGGCGAACACTGAAGCTTTCTTT.

The count of this clone is one. The V and J genes are TRBV15 and TRBJ2-5, with D perhaps TRBD1 or TRBD2 (5 bases each). V was cut by 0 bases and J by 5 bases, with 13 bases left in between. This CDR3 comprises 15 residues. Germline CDR1 reads LNHNV; CDR2 reads YYDKDF (reference sequence). The CDR3 DNA reads TGTGCCACCAGCAGAGATTTCCGCAGGGAGGAGACCCAGTACTTC. Translation: CATSRDFRREETQYF.

This clone occurred once. The chain uses TRBV25-1 and TRBJ2-1, with D perhaps matching TRBD2 (5 bases). There are 14 residues in the CDR3. Looked up from germline, CDR1 is MGHDK and CDR2 is SYGVNS. Trimming shortened V by 7 bases and J by 10 bases, and 20 bases separated the two germline ends. Here the CDR3 reads CASTPWVSRGEQFF. The DNA of the CDR3 is TGTGCCAGCACCCCTTGGGTCAGTAGAGGGGAGCAGTTCTTC.

The table lists this clone with a count of one. V and J are TRBV7-3 and TRBJ2-1, with D perhaps TRBD1 (5 bases). From germline, CDR1 is SGHTA and CDR2 FQGTGA. The CDR3 runs to 19 residues. Trimming removed 4 bases from V and 0 bases from J, with 22 bases in between. The CDR3 region is CASSSRSGGTTGSYNEQFF. As DNA, the CDR3 is TGTGCCAGCAGCTCCCGCTCGGGCGGAACTACAGGCTCCTACAATGAGCAGTTCTTC.

The rearrangement joins TRBV18 to TRBJ2-7; maybe TRBD1 (5 bases). The CDR3 contains 14 residues. Trimming took 6 bases from V and 3 from J, leaving 15 bases between them. Germline CDR1 is KGHSH and CDR2 is LQKENI. The CDR3 here is CASSPTTGIYEQYF. As DNA, the CDR3 is TGTGCCAGCTCGCCGACCACAGGTATCTACGAGCAGTACTTC.

This clone was seen once. Additional DNA sequences in this sample encode the identical CDR3. This chain links TRBV7-3 with TRBJ2-3; D not resolved. This CDR3 is 13 amino acids long. With 4 bases removed from V and 3 bases from J, the gap between germline ends came to 8 bases. CDR1 is SGHTA, CDR2 FQGTGA, per germline. CDR3 protein: CASSSQATDTQYF. In DNA, the CDR3 is TGTGCCAGCAGCTCCCAGGCGACAGATACGCAGTATTTT.

Comment on this clone: The sample carries other DNA sequences with the same CDR3. V and J are TRBV7-9 and TRBJ2-1; D unresolved. The CDR3 is 11 residues long. V shed 5 bases and J shed 7 bases, with 6 bases lying between them. Germline CDR1 and CDR2: SEHNR and FQNEAQ (reference sequence). In DNA, the CDR3 is TGTGCCAGCAGCCTACTAAATGAGCAGTTCTTC. Residues: CASSLLNEQFF. Filled out from reference TRBV7-9 and TRBJ2-1, the complete variable domain reads DTGVSQNPRHKITKRGQNVTFRCDPISEHNRLYWYRQTLGQGPEFLTYFQNEAQLEKSRLLSDRFSAERPKGSFSTLEIQRTEQGDSAMYLCASSLLNEQFFGPGTRLTVL.

The chain joins TRBV30 to TRBJ1-5; TRBD1 matches at 10 bases. After removal of 1 base from V and 2 bases from J, the junction contained 11 bases not matched to a gene. The CDR3 length is 18 residues. Germline V gives CDR1 GTSNPN, CDR2 SVGIG (reference sequence). CDR3 bases: TGTGCCTGGAGTGCCGACAGGGGGCTTGGTGGGGGCAATCAGCCCCAGCATTTT. Amino acids: CAWSADRGLGGGNQPQHF. The full variable domain, completed using reference TRBV30 and TRBJ1-5, is SQTIHQWPATLVQPVGSPLSLECTVEGTSNPNLYWYRQAAGRGLQLLFYSVGIGQISSEVPQNLSASRPQDRQFILSSKKLLLSDSGFYLCAWSADRGLGGGNQPQHFGDGTRLSIL.

The V and J genes are TRBV7-3 and TRBJ2-1; perhaps TRBD2 as D (5 bases). CDR1 SGHTA and CDR2 FQGTGA come from the germline V gene. V was trimmed by 6 bases and J by 3 bases, leaving 18 bases between them. This CDR3 comprises 16 residues. This CDR3 is CASRVVGGGGYNEQFF. The CDR3 region has the DNA TGTGCCAGCAGAGTCGTAGGAGGAGGTGGCTACAATGAGCAGTTCTTC.

V and J are TRBV15 and TRBJ1-2, with a tentative D call TRBD1 (5 bases). This CDR3 spans 18 amino acids. The V end was cut by 0 bases, the J end by 11 bases, with 28 bases between. The germline CDR1 and CDR2 sequences are LNHNV and YYDKDF (reference sequence). CDR3 sequence (DNA): TGTGCCACCAGCAGAGATACGGGGGGTATGAGCTTTGGTATGAGGTACACCTTC. Translating it yields CATSRDTGGMSFGMRYTF.